Listed here are 4 T cell receptor beta chains from one sample, sequenced in a study of blood T cell repertoires in COVID-19. Here immunoSEQ multiplex PCR was the method, and the copy in TCRdb shows in-frame clones only, minus some. The table lists over 200,000 clones, about 91% of them singletons. Source material: peripheral blood. The receptors shown here come from a man aged 18-30 years with active or convalescent COVID-19.

In this sample, this clone turned up once. DNA of the CDR3: TGTGCCAGCAGCCAAGTAGGCGGGACAGGGGATAACTATGGCTACACCTTC. This gives the protein CASSQVGGTGDNYGYTF. V gene TRBV4-2 combines with J gene TRBJ1-2; TRBD1 agrees at 10 bases. V trimming: 1 base; J trimming: 1 base; junction bases outside the gene matches: 6. The CDR3 contains 17 residues. Germline-derived CDR1 and CDR2 are LGHNA and YNFKEQ.

The V and J genes are TRBV9 and TRBJ2-7, with 9 bases matching TRBD1. The length of the CDR3 is 15 residues. V was clipped by 4 bases and J by 6 bases; unmatched bases: 11. Germline V gene lookup returns CDR1 SGDLS and CDR2 YYNGEE. CDR3 loop: CASSLRDRDFGEQYF. The CDR3, as DNA: TGTGCCAGCAGCCTTCGGGACAGGGATTTCGGCGAGCAGTACTTC.

About this clone: This CDR3 is also generated by other DNA sequences in the sample. The V gene is TRBV11-2, the J gene TRBJ2-3; unclear D gene. This CDR3 has 12 amino acids. Trimming stripped 5 bases from V and 0 bases from J, with 3 bases between. Germline-derived CDR1 and CDR2 are SGHAT and FQNNGV. CDR3 DNA: TGTGCCAGCAGCCGGAGCACAGATACGCAGTATTTT. Translated, it gives CASSRSTDTQYF.

The genes are TRBV12-2 and TRBJ2-1; TRBD1, the table's D call, lacks a check against the DNA. TRBV12-2 is a documented pseudogene. This CDR3 has 18 amino acids. DNA of the CDR3: TGTGCAAGTCGCTTAAAACCGTATGGACAGGGCGGGTACAATGAGCAGTTCTTC. Translation gives CASRLKPYGQGGYNEQFF.